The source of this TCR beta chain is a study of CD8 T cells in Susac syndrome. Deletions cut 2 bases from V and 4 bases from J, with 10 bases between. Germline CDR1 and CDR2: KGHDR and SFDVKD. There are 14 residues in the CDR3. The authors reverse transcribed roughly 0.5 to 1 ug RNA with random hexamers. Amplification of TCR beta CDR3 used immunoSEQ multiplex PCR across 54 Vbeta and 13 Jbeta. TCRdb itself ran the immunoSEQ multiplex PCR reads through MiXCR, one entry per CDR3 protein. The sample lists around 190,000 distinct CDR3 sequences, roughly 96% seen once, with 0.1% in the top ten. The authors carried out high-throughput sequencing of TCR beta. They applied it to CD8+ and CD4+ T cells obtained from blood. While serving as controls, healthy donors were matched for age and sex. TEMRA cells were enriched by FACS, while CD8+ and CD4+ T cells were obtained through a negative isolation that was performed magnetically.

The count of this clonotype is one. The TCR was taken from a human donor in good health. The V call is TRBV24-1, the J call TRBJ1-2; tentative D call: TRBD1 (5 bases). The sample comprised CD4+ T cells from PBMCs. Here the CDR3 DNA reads TGTGCCACCAGTGATTCATCGAGGGGCTATGGCTACACCTTC. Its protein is CATSDSSRGYGYTF.